Listed here are 27 T cell receptor beta chains from one sample, sequenced in a study of blood T cell repertoires in COVID-19. Repertoires were generated with immunoSEQ multiplex PCR, while TCRdb's copy carries only in-frame clones and drops some. The sample gives about 400,000 clones, around 89% of which show up once; around 4.5% is in the top ten. Sequencing used peripheral blood. These receptors were taken from a woman between 25 and 40 years old with acute or convalescent COVID-19.

This sequence joins TRBV30 and TRBJ2-3; 9 nucleotides align to TRBD2. Losses at the gene ends were 8 bases for V and 2 bases for J; bases not matched to a gene: 5. The CDR3 length is 13 residues. The germline gives CDR1 GTSNPN, CDR2 SVGIG (reference sequence). The CDR3 here is CARSGGNTDTQYF. CDR3 sequence (DNA): TGTGCCCGTAGCGGGGGAAACACAGATACGCAGTATTTT.

This rearrangement joins TRBV12-3 or TRBV12-4 to TRBJ2-2; a possible D gene is TRBD1 (6 bases). The CDR3 length is 13 residues. The V and J ends lost 6 bases and 5 bases respectively, with 10 bases between them. CDR3 in amino acids: CASSLGGTGELFF. CDR3 nucleotide sequence: TGTGCCAGCAGCCTAGGGGGTACCGGGGAGCTGTTTTTT.

In its sample, this clone was seen once. The chain uses TRBV28 and TRBJ2-1; D perhaps matches TRBD1 (6 bases). The germline V gene encodes CDR1 MDHEN and CDR2 SYDVKM. The length of the CDR3 is 17 residues. Between the trimmed V and J ends, which lost 6 bases and 0 bases, there was a span of 18 bases. CDR3 nucleotides: TGTGCCAGCAGCCGCCCGGGACAACGGAGCTCCTACAATGAGCAGTTCTTC. It is translated as CASSRPGQRSSYNEQFF. The full variable domain, completed using reference TRBV28 and TRBJ2-1, is DVKVTQSSRYLVKRTGEKVFLECVQDMDHENMFWYRQDPGLGLRLIYFSYDVKMKEKGDIPEGYSVSREKKERFSLILESASTNQTSMYLCASSRPGQRSSYNEQFFGPGTRLTVL.

DNA of the CDR3: TGTGCCAGCAGTCCCCGGGTAGACACTGAAGCTTTCTTT. This sequence encodes CASSPRVDTEAFF. This chain links TRBV6-5 with TRBJ1-1; D unresolved. This CDR3 has 13 amino acids. Between the trimmed V and J ends, which lost 5 bases and 3 bases, there was a span of 10 bases. Germline CDR1 MNHEY, CDR2 SVGAGI.

The chain couples TRBV19 to TRBJ2-3, with 7 bases lining up with TRBD2. CDR3 length: 15 amino acids. Per the germline V gene, CDR1 is LNHDA and CDR2 is SQIVND (reference sequence). Trimming took 9 bases from V and 2 from J; bases not matched to a gene: 11. CDR3 nucleotide sequence: TGTGCCAGCCGATCGGGGGGATTAGACACAGATACGCAGTATTTT. Protein sequence: CASRSGGLDTDTQYF. Variable domain in full (rest from reference TRBV19 and TRBJ2-3): DGGITQSPKYLFRKEGQNVTLSCEQNLNHDAMYWYRQDPGQGLRLIYYSQIVNDFQKGDIAEGYSVSREKKESFPLTVTSAQKNPTAFYLCASRSGGLDTDTQYFGPGTRLTVL.

This clone was counted once. The genes are TRBV28 and TRBJ2-3; TRBD1 agrees at 7 bases. The CDR3 consists of 16 residues. J was trimmed by 6 bases and V by 4 bases; bases with no gene match: 13. Germline assignment: CDR1 MDHEN and CDR2 SYDVKM. CDR3 in amino acids: CASSSPADRALDTQYF. CDR3 sequence (DNA): TGTGCCAGCAGTTCTCCCGCCGACAGGGCATTGGATACGCAGTATTTT. The complete variable domain, with remaining parts taken from reference TRBV28 and TRBJ2-3, reads DVKVTQSSRYLVKRTGEKVFLECVQDMDHENMFWYRQDPGLGLRLIYFSYDVKMKEKGDIPEGYSVSREKKERFSLILESASTNQTSMYLCASSSPADRALDTQYFGPGTRLTVL.

V is TRBV30 and J is TRBJ1-3; D is unresolved. CDR3 size: 14 residues. CDR1 is GTSNPN and CDR2 is SVGIG in the germline V gene (reference sequence). Trimming left V 2 bases short and J 3 bases short, with 11 bases between. CDR3 DNA sequence: TGTGCCTGGAGTATCGGAGGGATTGGAAACACCATATATTTT. It translates to CAWSIGGIGNTIYF.

The chain joins TRBV4-1 to TRBJ2-7; D is ambiguous. The V end was cut by 0 bases, the J end by 3 bases, with 12 bases between. The CDR3 has 15 residues. Germline CDR1 reads MGHRA; CDR2 reads YSYEKL. CDR3 sequence reads: CASSQDSGPNYEQYF. The CDR3 coding sequence is TGCGCCAGCAGCCAAGATTCGGGTCCCAACTACGAGCAGTACTTC.

As concerns this clone: Other DNA sequences in this sample translate to the same CDR3. The chain recombines TRBV2 with TRBJ1-1; D is unresolved. The length of the CDR3 is 13 residues. Trimming took 5 bases from V and 1 from J, leaving 8 bases between them. Germline V CDR1 and CDR2: SNHLY, FYNNEI. The CDR3 loop reads CASSPEGNTEAFF. CDR3 DNA: TGTGCCAGCAGTCCAGAGGGGAACACTGAAGCTTTCTTT.

In this sample, this clone turned up once. The chain links TRBV7-9 to TRBJ2-6, with D hard to call. Germline-derived CDR1 and CDR2 are SEHNR and FQNEAQ (reference sequence). The V and J ends lost 1 base and 0 bases respectively, with 4 bases between them. The CDR3 consists of 15 residues. CDR3 sequence: CASSLGSSGANVLTF. The CDR3 nucleotides read TGTGCCAGCAGCTTAGGGAGCTCTGGGGCCAACGTCCTGACTTTC.

The J gene is TRBJ2-3, the V gene TRBV29-1; D gene unclear. The ends were cut back, 8 bases at V and 2 bases at J, with 11 bases in the middle. CDR3 length: 12 amino acids. The germline V gene encodes CDR1 SQVTM and CDR2 ANQGSEA. The CDR3 loop reads CSTRHTTDTQYF. The DNA of the CDR3 is TGCAGCACGAGACATACCACAGATACGCAGTATTTT.

The V gene is TRBV28, the J gene TRBJ2-3; TRBD2 matches at 8 bases. V lost 5 bases to trimming and J lost 4 bases; unmatched junction nucleotides: 14. CDR1 and CDR2 from the germline V gene are MDHEN and SYDVKM. This CDR3 spans 17 amino acids. The CDR3 region has the DNA TGTGCCAGCAGTGATCCCATATTACGGGGGGGTGCAGATACGCAGTATTTT. This sequence encodes CASSDPILRGGADTQYF.

V gene TRBV19 combines with J gene TRBJ1-3; maybe TRBD1 (5 bases). Germline V gene sequence: CDR1 LNHDA, CDR2 SQIVND (reference sequence). The V end lost 5 bases, the J end lost 0 bases, and 8 bases lay between the germline ends. The length of the CDR3 is 14 residues. Here the CDR3 DNA reads TGTGCCAGTAGTCGACAGAGCTCTGGAAACACCATATATTTT. Translation gives CASSRQSSGNTIYF.

This clone was observed a handful of times. The chain carries TRBV12-3 or TRBV12-4 and TRBJ2-2; 11 bases fit TRBD1. The CDR3 covers 13 residues. With 6 bases clipped from V and 8 bases from J, the junction kept 2 bases outside the gene matches. The CDR3 here is CASSGTGGGELFF. Written as DNA, the CDR3 is TGTGCCAGCAGCGGGACAGGGGGTGGGGAGCTGTTTTTT.

This rearrangement joins TRBV6-5 to TRBJ2-1, with a tentative D call TRBD2 (5 bases). Between the trimmed V and J ends, which lost 4 bases and 5 bases, there was a span of 15 bases. The germline gives CDR1 MNHEY, CDR2 SVGAGI. This CDR3 spans 15 amino acids. The CDR3 is CASSSRTAGHNEQFF. The CDR3 coding sequence is TGTGCCAGCAGTTCTCGGACTGCCGGGCACAATGAGCAGTTCTTC.

The rearrangement joins TRBV19 to TRBJ1-5; D ambiguous. The CDR3 contains 14 residues. V was clipped by 9 bases and J by 5 bases, with 17 bases between them. Germline CDR1 is LNHDA and CDR2 is SQIVND (reference sequence). The CDR3: CASQTVHDYQPQHF. In DNA form, the CDR3 reads TGTGCCAGCCAAACTGTACATGACTATCAGCCCCAGCATTTT.

V usage is TRBV12-3 or TRBV12-4 and J usage is TRBJ1-5; D is unclear. The CDR3 has 12 amino acids. V was trimmed by 3 bases and J by 5 bases, leaving 5 bases between them. The CDR3 nucleotides are TGTGCCAGCAGTTTTCCTCATCAGCCCCAGCATTTT. It encodes CASSFPHQPQHF.

The rearrangement links TRBV4-1 to TRBJ2-5; D is perhaps TRBD2 (5 bases). CDR1 and CDR2 from the germline V gene are MGHRA and YSYEKL. The CDR3 is 18 amino acids. The V end lost 1 base, the J end lost 4 bases, and 22 bases lay between the germline ends. CDR3 protein: CASSQVIISGEERETQYF. The CDR3 DNA reads TGCGCCAGCAGCCAAGTTATCATCAGCGGCGAAGAGAGAGAGACCCAGTACTTC.

This clone was picked up one time. The chain is built from TRBV5-6 and TRBJ1-5; 7 bases agree with TRBD1. This CDR3 has 16 residues. Germline V gene lookup returns CDR1 SGHDT and CDR2 YYEEEE. With V trimmed by 4 bases and J by 5 bases, 12 bases remained unmatched. The chain's CDR3 is CASSLGGQWADQPQHF. CDR3 nucleotide sequence: TGTGCCAGCAGCCTGGGGGGACAGTGGGCTGATCAGCCCCAGCATTTT.

The genes are TRBV30 and TRBJ1-3; tentatively, D is TRBD1 (6 bases). V was shortened by 1 base and J by 0 bases, with 16 bases between the two germline ends. The CDR3 spans 17 residues. Per the germline V gene, CDR1 is GTSNPN and CDR2 is SVGIG (reference sequence). CDR3 coding DNA: TGTGCCTGGAGTGGAGTCGGGGGGGGCACCTCTGGAAACACCATATATTTT. Its protein product is CAWSGVGGGTSGNTIYF.

This clone was observed a handful of times. The chain joins TRBV3-1 (or the pseudogene TRBV3-2) to TRBJ1-3; D not certain. Trimming cost V 1 base and J 6 bases, with 13 bases left between them. CDR3 length equals 15 residues. Germline V gene data show CDR1 as LGHDT and CDR2 as YNNKEL (reference sequence). This chain's CDR3 is CASSQGPHHPNTIYF. The CDR3, as DNA: TGTGCCAGCAGCCAAGGGCCCCACCACCCAAACACCATATATTTT.

Turning to this clone: The sample holds other DNA sequences that translate to the same CDR3. The chain is built from TRBV9 and TRBJ2-7; 10 nucleotides agree with TRBD1. The CDR3 contains 14 residues. The germline V gene has CDR1 SGDLS and CDR2 YYNGEE. Trimming cost V 2 bases and J 2 bases; bases outside gene matches: 1. CDR3 sequence reads: CASSVGTGAYEQYF. CDR3 nucleotides: TGTGCCAGCAGCGTGGGGACAGGGGCCTACGAGCAGTACTTC.

The count of this clone is one. The chain links TRBV6-6 to TRBJ1-1; 7 bases line up with TRBD1. The CDR3 totals 15 residues. Germline loops: CDR1 MNHNY, CDR2 SVGAGI (reference sequence). V lost 5 bases and J lost 3; bases outside the gene matches: 9. The CDR3 here is CASSIGGGAYTEAFF. The CDR3 nucleotides are TGTGCCAGCAGTATAGGAGGGGGCGCGTACACTGAAGCTTTCTTT.

CDR3 sequence (DNA): TGTGCCAGCAGTTCCGGGACAGGGAGTTTTTATTTCGGCTACACCTTC. Amino acid sequence: CASSSGTGSFYFGYTF. The chain joins TRBV27 to TRBJ1-2; 9 nucleotides line up with TRBD1. V gave up 4 bases and J gave up 8 bases; unmatched junction bases: 14. The length of the CDR3 is 16 residues. Germline loops: CDR1 MNHEY, CDR2 SMNVEV (reference sequence).

The chain carries TRBV20-1 and TRBJ1-1; D is possibly TRBD1 (6 bases). This CDR3 contains 11 residues. The germline gives CDR1 DFQATT, CDR2 SNEGSKA (reference sequence). CDR3 protein: CSLGGGLEAFF. CDR3 nucleotides: TGCAGCTTGGGGGGGGGCCTAGAAGCTTTCTTT.

The genes are TRBV6-5 and TRBJ1-2, with TRBD1 matching 11 bases. CDR3 length equals 15 residues. The V segment lost 5 bases and the J segment 5 bases; nucleotides outside the gene matches: 7. Looked up from germline, CDR1 is MNHEY and CDR2 is SVGAGI. The CDR3, as DNA: TGTGCCAGCAGTAACGGAGGGGACAGGGGGTATGGCTACACCTTC. Protein product: CASSNGGDRGYGYTF.

This chain connects TRBV9 to TRBJ1-2, with a tentative D call TRBD1 (6 bases). Looked up from germline, CDR1 is SGDLS and CDR2 is YYNGEE. The CDR3 extends over 13 amino acids. The ends were cut back, 4 bases at V and 6 bases at J, with 13 bases in the middle. CDR3 DNA sequence: TGTGCCAGCAGCCCCGGTGGACAGAATGGCTACACCTTC. Its protein product is CASSPGGQNGYTF.